This TCR beta chain came from a study of cytomegalovirus exposure and HLA in healthy donors. General observations from the study: The TCR clusters that emerged in the first cohort tended, a later analysis found, to co-occur in the 120 or so validation repertoires. The authors listed 150 to 200 TCR beta chains as cytomegalovirus-associated. While the bulk of TCR sequences proved rare, some public TCRs turned up in many donors.

The donors formed part of the 120-subject validation cohort, distinct from the approximately 640-subject first cohort. Sequenced by immunoSEQ multiplex PCR; TCRdb stores in-frame clones only, minus some. The sample gives about 330,000 clones, roughly nine tenths of which show up once; roughly 1.2% is in the top ten. The CDR3 has 14 amino acids. Trimming took 3 bases from V and 3 from J, leaving 9 bases between them. Germline V gene data show CDR1 as SNHLY and CDR2 as FYNNEI. As regards this clone: Its antigen is currently unknown.

Sequencing was carried out using PBMCs. The rearrangement links TRBV2 to TRBJ1-5; D is ambiguous. The TCR was taken from a woman aged 25 to 39 in good health and CMV-seropositive. CDR3 nucleotides: TGTGCCAGCAGTGAGCAGCTATCCAATCAGCCCCAGCATTTT. It yields the protein CASSEQLSNQPQHF.